The 31 T cell receptor beta chains reported below all come from one sample, sequenced in a study of T cells in women clearing cervical HPV infection listed by TCRdb under 2018. The method was the immunoSEQ multiplex PCR assay. TCRdb took over this immuneACCESS table, retaining in-frame rearrangements with V and J assigned. Such tables are incomplete; in checked studies, under half of the missing clones stem from an unresolved V gene, and the remainder is unexplained. The sample's table lists a count of roughly 24,000 clones. 4% to 6% of the sample belongs to the ten largest clones. The sample comprised blood buffy coat. Every receptor here comes from a woman between 18 and 75 years old with a cervical HPV16 infection that either progressed to CIN3+ or cleared (not recorded which).

Notes on this clone: The read is 3 residues too short to cover the CDR3 end, so that end is filled in from the germline J gene. This chain connects TRBV19 to TRBJ2-5; 7 nucleotides align to TRBD2. Germline CDR1 and CDR2: LNHDA and SQIVND (reference sequence). The V and J ends lost 3 bases and 5 bases, in that order; junction bases with no gene match: 9. The CDR3 has 15 amino acids. CDR3 DNA, as far as it was read: TGTGCCAGTAGTATTCGGGCTAGCGGAGTGGAGACC. Translating it yields CASSIRASGVET. The entire CDR3 is CASSIRASGVETQYF.

As to this clone: The missing CDR3 end, 3 residues past where the read stops, is filled in from the germline J gene. The chain carries TRBV9 and TRBJ2-7; maybe TRBD1 (6 bases). Germline assignment: CDR1 SGDLS and CDR2 YYNGEE. The ends were cut back, 0 bases at V and 6 bases at J, with 13 bases in the middle. The CDR3 consists of 14 residues. The chain's CDR3 is CASSVDGTPIEQYF. The CDR3 bases that were read are TGTGCCAGCAGCGTAGACGGGACACCGATCGAG.

About this clone itself: The read terminates 3 residues ahead of where the CDR3 ends, so the germline J gene completes it. This specimen includes other DNA sequences encoding the same CDR3. V and J are TRBV13 and TRBJ2-7, with D unresolved. Per germline, CDR1 PRHDT and CDR2 FYEKMQ (reference sequence). Trimming stripped 0 bases from V and 4 bases from J, with 4 bases between. The CDR3 is 12 amino acids. The part of the CDR3 DNA that was read is TGTGCCAGCAGCTTAGGCAGATACGAG. As protein: CASSLGRYE. The whole CDR3 region reads CASSLGRYEQYF.

To note about this clone: The CDR3 extends 3 residues past the end of the read, so its final part is completed from the germline J gene. This chain links TRBV19 with TRBJ1-5; tentatively, D is TRBD1 (5 bases). CDR1 and CDR2 (germline): LNHDA, SQIVND (reference sequence). The V end was cut by 11 bases, the J end by 3 bases, with 17 bases between. CDR3 length: 14 residues. The CDR3: CAPEGLRFNQPQHF. The covered CDR3 bases are TGTGCCCCTGAGGGGTTAAGGTTCAATCAGCCC.

The part of the CDR3 DNA that was read is TGCGCCAGCAGCCAAGGGCGGGACAGGGGAATCAATGAG. Encoded protein: CASSQGRDRGINE. The whole CDR3 sequence reads CASSQGRDRGINEQFF. The gene calls are TRBV4-1 and TRBJ2-1, with 10 bases fitting TRBD1. The DNA ends 3 residues before the CDR3 does, and the rest of the CDR3 is filled in from the germline J gene. The trim removed 1 base at V and 6 bases at J, leaving 6 bases unmatched. This CDR3 contains 16 residues. Germline loops: CDR1 MGHRA, CDR2 YSYEKL.

On this clone itself: The read finishes 3 residues shy of the CDR3 end, and the germline J gene is used to complete it. V gene TRBV5-1 combines with J gene TRBJ2-1; 10 positions agree with TRBD2. CDR3 length equals 15 residues. Germline assignment: CDR1 SGHRS and CDR2 YFSETQ. Trimming at V came to 4 bases and at J to 9 bases, leaving 10 bases not matched to a gene. The covered CDR3 bases are TGCGCCAGCAGCCCCGAAGCGGGAGGGCCCTTTGAG. Translated: CASSPEAGGPFE. From start to end, the CDR3 is CASSPEAGGPFEQFF.

On this clone: The CDR3 end is not reached by the read, which stops 3 residues before it; the germline J gene fills it in. V gene TRBV5-1 combines with J gene TRBJ2-3; tentative D call: TRBD1 (5 bases). The CDR3 is 16 residues long. The V and J ends lost 0 bases and 1 base respectively, with 12 bases between them. The germline V gene encodes CDR1 SGHRS and CDR2 YFSETQ. The CDR3 reads CASSLEGRSRTDTQYF. The sequenced CDR3 bases are TGCGCCAGCAGCTTGGAGGGGCGGTCCCGCACAGATACG.

About this clone itself: The DNA ends 3 residues before the CDR3 does, and the rest of the CDR3 is filled in from the germline J gene. The chain carries TRBV5-4 and TRBJ2-1, with 9 bases that match TRBD2. The germline CDR1 and CDR2 sequences are SGHNT and YYREEE (reference sequence). This CDR3 has 15 amino acids. J gave up 2 bases and V 0 bases, and 0 bases lay outside the gene matches. The CDR3 DNA, read in part, is TGTGCCAGCAGCTTGGCTAGCGGGACCTACAATGAG. Residues: CASSLASGTYNE. The entire CDR3 reads CASSLASGTYNEQFF.

Comment on this clone: The CDR3 goes on 3 residues after the read ends, and that part is filled in from the germline J gene. The sample contains more than one DNA sequence encoding this CDR3. The rearrangement links TRBV29-1 to TRBJ1-4; possibly TRBD1 for D (5 bases). Germline loops: CDR1 SQVTM, CDR2 ANQGSEA. This CDR3 has 11 amino acids. V was pared by 3 bases and J by 7 bases, with 6 bases between. CDR3 sequence reads: CSVEGGEKLFF. The sequenced part of the CDR3 DNA is TGCAGCGTTGAGGGGGGTGAAAAA.

In regard to this clone: The sequence runs out 3 residues before the end of the CDR3; the remainder is reconstructed from the germline J gene. The rearrangement joins TRBV12-3 or TRBV12-4 to TRBJ2-5; 11 positions match TRBD2. Germline trimming cut 3 bases from V and 1 base from J; bases unmatched to any gene: 1. The CDR3 extends over 15 amino acids. CDR3 region: CASSFGTSGQETQYF. The CDR3 bases that were read are TGTGCCAGCAGTTTCGGGACTAGCGGCCAAGAGACC.

Note on this clone: The CDR3 end is not reached by the read, which stops 3 residues before it; the germline J gene fills it in. This chain uses TRBV12-3 or TRBV12-4 with TRBJ1-6; 8 bases are shared with TRBD1. Trimming took 4 bases from V and 6 from J; bases not matched to a gene: 2. This CDR3 region has 14 residues. The part of the CDR3 DNA that was read is TGTGCCAGCAGTTGGACAGGGAGTAATTCACCC. It encodes CASSWTGSNSP. The whole CDR3 protein is CASSWTGSNSPLHF.

Here the CDR3 reads CASSGRGGRGGQPQYF. The CDR3 DNA, read in part, is TGTGCCAGCAGTGGGAGGGGGGGGCGAGGAGGGCAGCCG. The chain recombines TRBV2 with TRBJ2-3; the D gene is possibly TRBD2 (7 bases). The read comes to an end 3 residues before the CDR3 does, leaving the germline J gene to fill in the end. Germline CDR1 and CDR2: SNHLY and FYNNEI. The CDR3 has 16 residues.

As for this clone: Read sequence stops 3 residues before the CDR3 end, and the germline J gene provides the missing end. The chain combines TRBV5-6 with TRBJ2-1; 9 bases match TRBD1. The CDR3 covers 14 residues. CDR1 and CDR2 (germline): SGHDT, YYEEEE. The V segment lost 0 bases and the J segment 6 bases; nucleotides outside the gene matches: 1. CDR3: CASSLADRGNEQFF. The sequenced part of the CDR3 DNA is TGTGCCAGCAGCTTGGCGGACAGGGGCAATGAG.

As regards this clone: The DNA ends 3 residues before the CDR3 does, and the rest of the CDR3 is filled in from the germline J gene. This sequence joins TRBV7-9 and TRBJ2-7; 7 bases align to TRBD1. Per germline, CDR1 SEHNR and CDR2 FQNEAQ (reference sequence). This CDR3 has 14 residues. Germline trimming cut 4 bases from V and 3 bases from J; bases unmatched to any gene: 6. CDR3 sequence reads: CASSSGQIFYEQYF. Incomplete CDR3 DNA: TGTGCCAGCAGCTCGGGACAGATATTCTACGAG. Using reference TRBV7-9 and TRBJ2-7 for the parts outside the CDR3, the full variable domain is DTGVSQNPRHKITKRGQNVTFRCDPISEHNRLYWYRQTLGQGPEFLTYFQNEAQLEKSRLLSDRFSAERPKGSFSTLEIQRTEQGDSAMYLCASSSGQIFYEQYFGPGTRLTVT.

As concerns this clone: The DNA ends 3 residues before the CDR3 does, and the rest of the CDR3 is filled in from the germline J gene. V usage is TRBV12-3 or TRBV12-4 and J usage is TRBJ2-1; TRBD1 might be the D (5 bases). The CDR3 spans 15 residues. V was shortened by 6 bases and J by 4 bases, with 16 bases between the two germline ends. The sequenced part of the CDR3 DNA is TGTGCCAGCAGGACGCCCGGAGCAGGGTACAATGAG. Its protein is CASRTPGAGYNE. The entire CDR3 protein reads CASRTPGAGYNEQFF.

Points on this clone: The read stops 3 residues short of the end of the CDR3; the missing end is completed from the germline J gene. The V and J genes are TRBV2 and TRBJ1-5; weak D call: TRBD1 (6 bases). Trimming removed 6 bases from V and 3 bases from J, with 12 bases in between. The germline CDR1 and CDR2 sequences are SNHLY and FYNNEI. The CDR3 is 14 amino acids. Incomplete CDR3 DNA: TGTGCCAGCAGGGGCCGGGACAACAATCAGCCC. It specifies CASRGRDNNQP. The full-length CDR3 reads as CASRGRDNNQPQHF.

Note on this clone: The CDR3 is cut off 3 residues early in the read; its end comes from the germline J gene. The chain combines TRBV2 with TRBJ1-2; 12 positions match TRBD1. The CDR3 consists of 14 residues. The J segment lost 7 bases and the V segment lost 8 bases, leaving 8 bases of the junction unmatched. Germline CDR1 and CDR2: SNHLY and FYNNEI. The part of the CDR3 DNA that was read is TGTGCCAGCTCCCGGGACAGGGGGCGAGCTGGC. Protein product: CASSRDRGRAG. The full CDR3 sequence reads CASSRDRGRAGYTF.

Comment on this clone: The missing CDR3 end, 3 residues past where the read stops, is filled in from the germline J gene. This sequence joins TRBV20-1 and TRBJ2-5, with TRBD1 as a possible D gene (7 bases). V was trimmed by 6 bases and J by 4 bases, leaving 18 bases between them. The germline V gene encodes CDR1 DFQATT and CDR2 SNEGSKA (reference sequence). The CDR3 extends over 14 amino acids. CDR3 loop: CSADTGVGGETQYF. CDR3 bases read: TGCAGTGCCGATACAGGGGTCGGGGGAGAGACC.

A remark on this clone: The sequenced fragment ends 3 residues before the CDR3 boundary, so the rest is inferred from the germline J gene. This rearrangement joins TRBV20-1 to TRBJ1-1, with a tentative D call TRBD1 (5 bases). Germline V gives CDR1 DFQATT, CDR2 SNEGSKA (reference sequence). V lost 5 bases to trimming and J lost 2 bases, with 18 bases between them. The CDR3 is 15 amino acids. Incomplete CDR3 DNA: TGCAGTGCTGCCACCCCCCTCACAGGTAACACTGAA. Protein: CSAATPLTGNTE. The whole CDR3 region reads CSAATPLTGNTEAFF.

Remarks on this clone: The CDR3 is cut off 3 residues early in the read; its end comes from the germline J gene. V is TRBV30 and J is TRBJ1-2; tentative D call: TRBD1 (5 bases). Trimming took off 3 bases at V and 1 base at J, with 15 bases between the two ends. The germline V gene encodes CDR1 GTSNPN and CDR2 SVGIG (reference sequence). The CDR3 loop spans 15 amino acids. The CDR3 region is CAWSDDSHLNYGYTF. Incomplete CDR3 DNA: TGTGCCTGGAGCGACGACAGCCACCTTAACTATGGC.

On this clone itself: The read terminates 3 residues before the CDR3 end, so the remaining end is supplied by the germline J gene. This chain uses TRBV2 with TRBJ1-2, with D possibly TRBD1 on 6 matching bases. This CDR3 is 14 amino acids long. Germline loops: CDR1 SNHLY, CDR2 FYNNEI. V lost 2 bases and J 6 bases, leaving 13 bases between the germline ends. The covered CDR3 bases are TGTGCCAGCAGTGAAAAGGGGGGGAGGGATGGC. Translation gives CASSEKGGRDG. Given in full, the CDR3 is CASSEKGGRDGYTF. The full variable domain, completed using reference TRBV2 and TRBJ1-2, is EPEVTQTPSHQVTQMGQEVILRCVPISNHLYFYWYRQILGQKVEFLVSFYNNEISEKSEIFDDQFSVERPDGSNFTLKIRSTKLEDSAMYFCASSEKGGRDGYTFGSGTRLTVV.

Remarks on this clone: The missing CDR3 end, 3 residues past where the read stops, is filled in from the germline J gene. This sequence joins TRBV10-1 and TRBJ2-3; 8 bases agree with TRBD2. There are 15 residues in the CDR3. V shed 5 bases and J 6 bases; nucleotides not matched to a gene: 10. The V gene's germline CDR1 is WNHNN and CDR2 SYGVQD (reference sequence). The sequenced part of the CDR3 DNA is TGCGCCAGCAGTAAGGCGGGAGGAGTGGCGGATACG. Residues: CASSKAGGVADT. The entire CDR3 sequence reads CASSKAGGVADTQYF.

Points on this clone: From the germline J gene comes the end of the CDR3, since the read stops 3 residues before it. The chain recombines TRBV6-4 with TRBJ1-4; D may be TRBD1 (5 bases). Germline V gene data show CDR1 as MRHNA and CDR2 as SNTAGT. V lost 0 bases and J lost 8, with 13 bases in between. The CDR3 spans 15 residues. The CDR3 here is CASSDSGGIREKLFF. Incomplete CDR3 DNA: TGTGCCAGCAGTGACTCGGGGGGGATACGGGAAAAA.

In the case of this clone: Sequencing ends 3 residues short of the CDR3 end; the germline J gene provides the rest. This chain uses TRBV5-6 with TRBJ1-1; D may be TRBD1 (6 bases). The CDR3 extends over 13 amino acids. Germline CDR1 is SGHDT and CDR2 is YYEEEE. CDR3 amino acids: CASSYGTSFEAFF. CDR3 DNA, as far as it was read: TGTGCCAGCAGCTACGGGACATCATTCGAA.

Worth noting for this clone: From the germline J gene comes the end of the CDR3, since the read stops 3 residues before it. The rearrangement joins TRBV5-1 to TRBJ1-6; 9 positions agree with TRBD1. The CDR3 contains 15 residues. Germline-derived CDR1 and CDR2 are SGHRS and YFSETQ. Unmatched junction bases numbered 9, after V lost 6 bases and J lost 8 bases. CDR3 protein: CASTGGDRAYSPLHF. Incomplete CDR3 DNA: TGCGCCAGCACCGGCGGGGACAGGGCCTATTCACCC.

Details on this clone: With the read ending 3 residues before the CDR3 end, the germline J gene is used to fill in that end. The chain links TRBV28 to TRBJ1-6, with 7 bases aligning to TRBD1. V trimming: 3 bases; J trimming: 2 bases; junction bases outside the gene matches: 4. Germline V gene sequence: CDR1 MDHEN, CDR2 SYDVKM. CDR3 size: 16 residues. The covered CDR3 bases are TGTGCCAGCAGTTTCGGTAGGGGGCCCTATAATTCACCC. Residues: CASSFGRGPYNSP. The CDR3 in its entirety is CASSFGRGPYNSPLHF.

Remarks on this clone: The CDR3 end is not reached by the read, which stops 3 residues before it; the germline J gene fills it in. The rearrangement links TRBV5-1 to TRBJ2-2, with TRBD1 matching over 8 bases. The germline CDR1 and CDR2 sequences are SGHRS and YFSETQ. V lost 2 bases, J lost 5 bases, and 14 bases stayed unmatched. CDR3 length equals 18 residues. The DNA read from the CDR3 is TGCGCCAGCAGCTTTCCGAGGAAGGTACAGGGGGAGACCGGGGAG. Translating gives CASSFPRKVQGETGE. The complete CDR3 protein is CASSFPRKVQGETGELFF.

In regard to this clone: The read halts 3 residues ahead of the CDR3 end, with the missing end drawn from the germline J gene. V and J are TRBV5-1 and TRBJ2-5; 16 nucleotides align to TRBD2. After removal of 4 bases from V and 4 bases from J, the junction contained 10 bases not matched to a gene. This CDR3 has 18 amino acids. Germline V CDR1 and CDR2: SGHRS, YFSETQ. CDR3 bases read: TGCGCCAGCAGCGGGACGGGACTAGCGGGAGGGCCGGGAGAGACC. This codes for CASSGTGLAGGPGET. The full CDR3 sequence reads CASSGTGLAGGPGETQYF.

About this clone itself: The read finishes 3 residues shy of the CDR3 end, and the germline J gene is used to complete it. The genes are TRBV5-1 and TRBJ2-1; 8 bases line up with TRBD2. The trim removed 0 bases at V and 2 bases at J, leaving 1 base unmatched. Germline assignment: CDR1 SGHRS and CDR2 YFSETQ. The CDR3 is 15 residues long. Partial CDR3 DNA: TGCGCCAGCAGCTTGGAAGCGGGGGCCTACAATGAG. This translates into CASSLEAGAYNE. The full CDR3 protein is CASSLEAGAYNEQFF.

Partial CDR3 DNA: TGTGCCAGCAGTGAATCGGCAGGGAGCTCTGGAAACACC. It translates to CASSESAGSSGNT. The CDR3 as a whole reads CASSESAGSSGNTIYF. The chain carries TRBV2 and TRBJ1-3, with D possibly being TRBD1 (5 bases). The read stops 3 residues short of the end of the CDR3; the missing end is completed from the germline J gene. This CDR3 has 16 residues. The ends were cut back, 2 bases at V and 0 bases at J, with 11 bases in the middle. CDR1 is SNHLY, CDR2 FYNNEI, per germline.

Turning to this clone: The read stops 3 residues short of the end of the CDR3; the missing end is completed from the germline J gene. V and J are TRBV4-1 and TRBJ2-7, with TRBD2 identical over 11 bases. Germline CDR1 MGHRA, CDR2 YSYEKL. The CDR3 sequence is 14 residues long. The V and J ends lost 6 bases and 1 base, in that order; junction bases with no gene match: 2. CDR3 in amino acids: CASSLAGGSYEQYF. The CDR3 DNA, read in part, is TGCGCCAGCAGTCTAGCGGGAGGTTCCTACGAG.